This T cell receptor (beta chain) was found in a study of lymphopenia after photon versus proton radiotherapy (dated by TCRdb to about 2019). Concerning the study at large: In patients with gastrointestinal tumors who developed high-grade lymphopenia, the study compared the immunological effects of photon radiation therapy with those of proton radiation therapy. The study aimed to characterize how the two radiation modalities differ in their impact on the immune system. The 15 to 20 patients in the cohort had gastrointestinal tumors, were treated with either photon or proton therapy, and subsequently developed lymphopenia.

Summary of the overall study and its limitations: Among patients across the cohort who died, overall survival time showed an inverse correlation with a larger post-nadir drop in TCR diversity. The survival association was assessed only in patients who died, and better survival with proton therapy was presented by the authors as a possibility rather than a demonstrated result. Proton-treated patients stayed relatively stable during treatment, while photon-treated patients lost naive T cells and TCR diversity and gained effector/memory populations. Once the lymphocyte count had reached its nadir, the repertoires of photon-treated patients showed oligoclonal expansion, particularly of CD8+ Temra cells, and this expansion drove the decline in diversity.

V is reduced by 0 bases and J by 2 bases, leaving a spacing of 15 bases between them. The germline V gene yields MGHRA for CDR1 and YSYEKL for CDR2. The CDR3 holds 17 amino acids from the cysteine to the phenylalanine. Only the CDR3 part of the read is kept: 51 bases, read in frame from the first base. Comments on this clone: The specificity of this receptor is unknown. No base quality values were provided; no much bigger clone lies one nucleotide off.

The library came from the immunoSEQ multiplex PCR assay. T cell repertoires were profiled by deep sequencing of rearranged TCR beta loci, alongside multiparametric flow cytometry. Not all clones reach the TCRdb copy of this immuneACCESS table, which keeps in-frame sequences only. Checked studies attribute under half of the gap to unresolved V genes and leave the rest unexplained. The sample table lists 150,000 to 200,000 clones, approximately 86% of them with a count of one. About 4.7% of the sample is in the top ten clones. The TCR sequence derives from a man aged 50 or older with gastric cancer. Sequenced material: peripheral blood, taken from a patient treated with photon-based radiotherapy. The chain is encoded by TRBV4-1 joined to TRBJ2-3, with TRBD2 tentatively as D gene (5 bases match). The encoded CDR3 is CASSQDRTRFATDTQYF. The DNA sequence follows: TGCGCCAGCAGCCAAGATCGGACTCGCTTCGCCACAGATACGCAGTATTTT.